This TCR beta chain was sequenced for a study of control samples from healthy donors and cancer patients. Some clones are missing from TCRdb's copy, which holds only in-frame ones; the method was immunoSEQ multiplex PCR. The profile covers 85,000 to 120,000 clones, with 92% appearing a single time and 2.5% taken by the ten largest. Germline V gene lookup returns CDR1 SNHLY and CDR2 FYNNEI. Losses at the gene ends were 6 bases for V and 3 bases for J; bases not matched to a gene: 2. The CDR3 has 14 residues. The TCR sequence derives from a woman aged 18 to 35 in good health. The genes are TRBV2 and TRBJ2-4; 10 positions agree with TRBD1. The sequencing sample was made of blood. The CDR3 region is CASRRTGGKNIQYF. The CDR3 DNA reads TGTGCCAGCAGGCGGACAGGGGGCAAAAACATTCAGTACTTC.